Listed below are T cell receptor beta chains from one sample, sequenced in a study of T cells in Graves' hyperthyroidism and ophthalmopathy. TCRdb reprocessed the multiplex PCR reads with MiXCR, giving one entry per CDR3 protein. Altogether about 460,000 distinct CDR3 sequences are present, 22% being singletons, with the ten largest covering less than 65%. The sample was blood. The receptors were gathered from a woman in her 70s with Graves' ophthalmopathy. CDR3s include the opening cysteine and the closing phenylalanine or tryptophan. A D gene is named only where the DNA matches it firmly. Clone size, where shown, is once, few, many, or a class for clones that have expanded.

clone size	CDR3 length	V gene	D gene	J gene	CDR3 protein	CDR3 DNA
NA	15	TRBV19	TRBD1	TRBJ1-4	CATTTLGQGNEKLFF	TGTGCCACGACTACTCTGGGACAGGGAAATGAAAAACTGTTTTTT
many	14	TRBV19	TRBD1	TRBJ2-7	CASIDRGPPYEQYF	TGTGCCAGTATCGACAGGGGGCCTCCCTACGAGCAGTACTTC
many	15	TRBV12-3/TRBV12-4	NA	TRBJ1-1	CASSLAQGSGAEAFF	TGTGCCAGCAGTTTGGCCCAGGGTAGCGGCGCTGAAGCTTTCTTT
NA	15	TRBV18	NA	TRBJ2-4	CASSSGGGTKNIQYF	TGTGCCAGCTCTTCGGGCGGAGGTACCAAAAACATTCAGTACTTC
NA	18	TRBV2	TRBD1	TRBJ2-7	CASTKGGQDSRSSYEQYF	TGTGCCAGCACAAAAGGAGGACAGGATAGTAGGAGCTCCTACGAGCAGTACTTC
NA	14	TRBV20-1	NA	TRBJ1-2	CSARDPRGSNGYTF	TGCAGTGCTAGAGATCCAAGGGGATCGAATGGCTACACCTTC
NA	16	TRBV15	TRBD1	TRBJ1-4	CATSRGLGTGDEKLFF	TGTGCCACCAGCAGAGGCCTCGGGACAGGGGATGAAAAACTGTTTTTT
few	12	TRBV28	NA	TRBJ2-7	CATSIVWHEQYF	TGTGCCACTTCCATAGTCTGGCACGAGCAGTACTTC
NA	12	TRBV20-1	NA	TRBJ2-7	CSAWGRGDEQYF	TGCAGTGCTTGGGGCAGGGGGGACGAGCAGTACTTC
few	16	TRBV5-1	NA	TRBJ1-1	CASSLAWGKGNTEAFF	TGCGCCAGCAGCTTGGCCTGGGGAAAGGGGAACACTGAAGCTTTCTTT
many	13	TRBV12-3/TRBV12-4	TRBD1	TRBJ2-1	CASSVLGTGGQFF	TGTGCCAGCTCAGTTCTGGGAACAGGGGGGCAGTTCTTC
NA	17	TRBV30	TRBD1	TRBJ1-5	CAWSRGKTGKSNQPQHF	TGTGCCTGGAGTAGGGGGAAGACAGGGAAAAGCAATCAGCCCCAGCATTTT
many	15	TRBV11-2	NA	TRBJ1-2	CASSSVREVSSGYTF	TGTGCCAGCAGCTCTGTCAGGGAAGTATCTAGTGGCTACACCTTC